A single sample gave rise to the 10 T cell receptor beta chains below, sequenced in a study of shared clonotypes between healthy human individuals. Cells designated naive CD8 were CD45RO-negative and were positively selected for CCR7, with terminally differentiated effector memory CD45RA+ cells excluded. Sequencing was performed with immunoSEQ multiplex PCR; in TCRdb, only in-frame clones are kept and a portion is missing. The table includes hundreds of thousands of clones, around 96% detected once. The specimen was naive CD8+ T cells sorted from blood. These receptors came from a woman aged 25-40 years in good health.

This chain uses TRBV2 with TRBJ2-7, with D possibly matching TRBD1 (5 bases). V was clipped by 0 bases and J by 7 bases, with 10 bases between them. This CDR3 is built from 13 residues. Germline V gene sequence: CDR1 SNHLY, CDR2 FYNNEI. As DNA, the CDR3 is TGTGCCAGCAGTGAAGCACTACAGGAGGAGCAGTACTTC. It yields the protein CASSEALQEEQYF.

This clone was detected once. The V gene is TRBV6-5, the J gene TRBJ1-2; 7 bases line up with TRBD1. Germline V gene lookup returns CDR1 MNHEY and CDR2 SVGAGI. J lost 5 bases, V lost 5 bases, and 8 bases had no gene match. CDR3 length: 14 residues. The CDR3 DNA reads as TGTGCCAGCAGTCCCGGCAGGGGGGGGTATGGCTACACCTTC. Its protein is CASSPGRGGYGYTF.

The rearrangement uses TRBV29-1 and TRBJ1-1, with no clear D. This CDR3 region has 13 residues. V dropped 7 bases and J dropped 1 base, with 13 bases sitting between them. Germline V CDR1 and CDR2: SQVTM, ANQGSEA. CDR3 in amino acids: CSADLLGNTEAFF. The CDR3 nucleotides read TGCAGCGCAGATCTGCTCGGGAACACTGAAGCTTTCTTT.

Regarding this clone: A read error may produce the germline difference seen at one junction end. J is TRBJ2-7 and V is TRBV5-4; D may be TRBD1 or TRBD2 (6 bases each). Per the germline V gene, CDR1 is SGHNT and CDR2 is YYREEE (reference sequence). This CDR3 region has 12 residues. CDR3 sequence (DNA): TGCGCCAGCAGCCAAGGGGGAGGAGAGCAGTACTTC. This gives the protein CASSQGGGEQYF.

The gene calls are TRBV2 and TRBJ1-3; possibly TRBD1 for D (6 bases). The germline V and J ends were trimmed by 7 bases and 1 base, with 11 bases remaining between them. This CDR3 has 14 amino acids. The germline gives CDR1 SNHLY, CDR2 FYNNEI. The DNA of the CDR3 is TGTGCCAGCACCCACAGGGATTCTGGAAACACCATATATTTT. This codes for CASTHRDSGNTIYF. The variable domain in full, completed from reference TRBV2 and TRBJ1-3, reads EPEVTQTPSHQVTQMGQEVILRCVPISNHLYFYWYRQILGQKVEFLVSFYNNEISEKSEIFDDQFSVERPDGSNFTLKIRSTKLEDSAMYFCASTHRDSGNTIYFGEGSWLTVV.

The chain uses TRBV2 and TRBJ1-1; D is ambiguous. The CDR3 totals 13 residues. Germline CDR1 reads SNHLY; CDR2 reads FYNNEI. Trimming cost V 3 bases and J 0 bases, with 5 bases left between them. The DNA of the CDR3 is TGTGCCAGCAGTGACGGGATGAACACTGAAGCTTTCTTT. Protein: CASSDGMNTEAFF.

This clone came up once. The V gene is TRBV6-5, the J gene TRBJ2-7; D ambiguous. The CDR3 contains 14 residues. Trimming left V 1 base short and J 3 bases short, with 10 bases between. CDR1 and CDR2 (germline): MNHEY, SVGAGI. The chain's CDR3 is CASSYLGQNYEQYF. As DNA, the CDR3 is TGTGCCAGCAGTTACTTGGGCCAGAACTACGAGCAGTACTTC.

This chain joins TRBV9 and TRBJ1-3; D gene uncertain. CDR3 length equals 11 residues. V was shortened by 6 bases and J by 12 bases, with 13 bases between the two germline ends. The germline V gene encodes CDR1 SGDLS and CDR2 YYNGEE. CDR3 DNA sequence: TGTGCCAGCACCTCCGGGAGCTTCATATATTTT. This translates into CASTSGSFIYF.

In DNA, the CDR3 is TGTGCCAGTAGTATCGGGACAGGGGCCGTCTACGAGCAGTACTTC. It encodes CASSIGTGAVYEQYF. This sequence joins TRBV19 and TRBJ2-7, with TRBD1 identical over 10 bases. With 3 bases clipped from V and 3 bases from J, the junction kept 5 bases outside the gene matches. Germline V gene data show CDR1 as LNHDA and CDR2 as SQIVND (reference sequence). The CDR3 is 15 residues long.

The chain carries TRBV7-9 and TRBJ2-1; D might be TRBD1 or TRBD2, each matching 5 bases. The CDR3 runs to 15 residues. In germline, CDR1 is SEHNR, CDR2 FQNEAQ (reference sequence). Trimming removed 1 base at V and 2 bases at J, with 9 bases between. CDR3 loop: CASSLGGGPYNEQFF. Here the CDR3 DNA reads TGTGCCAGCAGCTTAGGTGGGGGTCCCTACAATGAGCAGTTCTTC.